Below are 32 T cell receptor beta chains sequenced from a single sample in a study of blood T cell repertoires in COVID-19 (dated by TCRdb to about 2020). Libraries were prepared through the immunoSEQ multiplex PCR assay. Held by TCRdb, this immuneACCESS table contains in-frame sequences only and omits some clones. Under half of the omission traces to an unresolved V gene where checked; the cause of the rest is unknown. This sample lists 250,000 to 300,000 clones; about 86% were detected once. The top ten constitute less than 4.5% of the sample. Sequenced input: peripheral blood. All receptors come from a man aged 18 to 29 with active or convalescent COVID-19.

The genes are TRBV25-1 and TRBJ2-1; 9 bases match TRBD1. This CDR3 contains 16 residues. J lost 10 bases, V lost 5 bases, and 15 bases had no gene match. From germline, CDR1 is MGHDK and CDR2 SYGVNS. The CDR3 reads CASSISGTGRLWEQFF. The CDR3 DNA reads as TGTGCCAGCAGTATATCCGGGACAGGGCGATTATGGGAGCAGTTCTTC.

The chain is built from TRBV4-1 and TRBJ2-2; 7 bases fit TRBD1. The junction had 4 bases not matched to a gene; V was cut back by 0 bases and J by 0 bases. The CDR3 contains 17 residues. Germline CDR1 is MGHRA and CDR2 is YSYEKL. The DNA of the CDR3 is TGCGCCAGCAGCCAAGATTACGGGACAGCGAACACCGGGGAGCTGTTTTTT. As protein: CASSQDYGTANTGELFF.

This chain links TRBV2 with TRBJ2-1, with 9 bases lining up with TRBD2. Germline CDR1 reads SNHLY; CDR2 reads FYNNEI. The junction had 11 bases not matched to a gene; V was cut back by 8 bases and J by 9 bases. The CDR3 has 14 residues. CDR3 protein: CASDLASGTTEQFF. DNA of the CDR3: TGTGCCAGCGATTTGGCTAGCGGGACTACTGAGCAGTTCTTC.

This clone was seen only a few times. The V call is TRBV4-1, the J call TRBJ2-2, with D perhaps matching TRBD2 (6 bases). Trimming removed 1 base at V and 4 bases at J, with 10 bases between. CDR3 length equals 15 residues. CDR1 and CDR2 from the germline V gene are MGHRA and YSYEKL. CDR3 bases: TGCGCCAGCAGCCAAGCGGTGGGGGGCACCGGGGAGCTGTTTTTT. Residues: CASSQAVGGTGELFF.

There are a few counts of this clone. The chain has TRBV6-5 and TRBJ1-4; the D gene is possibly TRBD1 (5 bases). Trimming removed 4 bases from V and 5 bases from J, with 8 bases in between. The CDR3 is 13 amino acids. Germline values: CDR1 MNHEY, CDR2 SVGAGI. The CDR3 DNA reads TGTGCCAGCAGTTTAGGGGCCAATGAAAAACTGTTTTTT. This sequence encodes CASSLGANEKLFF.

V is TRBV7-2 and J is TRBJ2-1; D is ambiguous. Trimming shortened V by 3 bases and J by 8 bases, and 5 bases separated the two germline ends. Germline assignment: CDR1 SGHTA and CDR2 FQGNSA. The CDR3 runs to 11 residues. This CDR3 reads CASSFQYEQFF. The CDR3 nucleotides are TGTGCCAGCAGCTTTCAATATGAGCAGTTCTTC.

The chain has TRBV24-1 and TRBJ1-2; 10 positions agree with TRBD1. The CDR3 loop spans 17 amino acids. V lost 4 bases to trimming and J lost 2 bases; unmatched junction nucleotides: 9. CDR1 KGHDR and CDR2 SFDVKD come from the germline V gene. The CDR3 is CATSETPGQGRNYGYTF. DNA of the CDR3: TGTGCCACCAGTGAGACCCCGGGACAGGGGAGGAACTATGGCTACACCTTC.

V and J are TRBV12-3 or TRBV12-4 and TRBJ1-2; tentative D call: TRBD1 (6 bases). The CDR3 covers 13 residues. With 6 bases removed from V and 5 bases from J, the gap between germline ends came to 13 bases. In DNA form, the CDR3 reads TGTGCCAGCAGATCTAGGGGGTTGTATGGCTACACCTTC. Translated, it gives CASRSRGLYGYTF.

This rearrangement joins TRBV7-9 to TRBJ2-3; 10 bases are shared with TRBD1. This CDR3 spans 15 amino acids. CDR1 and CDR2 (germline): SEHNR, FQNEAQ (reference sequence). V was clipped by 4 bases and J by 6 bases; unmatched bases: 7. In DNA, the CDR3 is TGTGCCAGCAGCTATGGACAGGGGGAGTCGGATACGCAGTATTTT. Its translation: CASSYGQGESDTQYF.

This clone has just one count. The genes are TRBV28 and TRBJ2-7; D call uncertain. The CDR3 is 12 residues long. Germline lookup yields CDR1 MDHEN and CDR2 SYDVKM. Trimming stripped 2 bases from V and 7 bases from J, with 9 bases between. CDR3 protein: CASSLLKREQYF. CDR3 DNA sequence: TGTGCCAGCAGTTTACTAAAGAGGGAGCAGTACTTC.

Notes on this clone: In the same sample, other DNA sequences code for this CDR3. The chain combines TRBV12-3 or TRBV12-4 with TRBJ1-1; D call uncertain. The CDR3 is made up of 11 amino acids. V lost 3 bases and J lost 8, with 7 bases in between. The CDR3 nucleotides read TGTGCCAGCAGTTTGGGGAGGGAAGCTTTCTTT. This translates into CASSLGREAFF.

This chain connects TRBV7-6 to TRBJ1-5; D remains ambiguous. The length of the CDR3 is 11 residues. Germline assignment: CDR1 SGHVS and CDR2 FNYEAQ. The V end lost 4 bases, the J end lost 13 bases, and 11 bases lay between the germline ends. The DNA of the CDR3 is TGTGCCAGCAGCTGGTTTAGCTTTCAGCATTTT. Encoded protein: CASSWFSFQHF.

The gene calls are TRBV5-1 and TRBJ2-3; 9 nucleotides align to TRBD1. This CDR3 has 15 amino acids. Germline CDR1 is SGHRS and CDR2 is YFSETQ. With V trimmed by 3 bases and J by 2 bases, 4 bases remained unmatched. The CDR3 here is CASSSGQGVTDTQYF. The CDR3 DNA reads as TGCGCCAGCAGCTCGGGACAGGGAGTCACAGATACGCAGTATTTT.

In its sample, this clone was seen a few times. The rearrangement links TRBV9 to TRBJ1-3; no reliable D call. The ends were cut back, 0 bases at V and 0 bases at J, with 4 bases in the middle. Germline lookup yields CDR1 SGDLS and CDR2 YYNGEE. This CDR3 is built from 14 residues. For the CDR3, the DNA is TGTGCCAGCAGCGTAGGGAGCTCTGGAAACACCATATATTTT. It codes for CASSVGSSGNTIYF.

The chain joins TRBV6-4 to TRBJ1-5; TRBD1 is a possible D gene (6 bases). Trimming shortened V by 10 bases and J by 7 bases, and 14 bases separated the two germline ends. The CDR3 is 12 amino acids. CDR1 is MRHNA, CDR2 SNTAGT, per germline. The CDR3: CAKWQGFQPQHF. The CDR3 DNA reads TGTGCCAAATGGCAGGGGTTCCAGCCCCAGCATTTT.

The CDR3 coding sequence is TGCGCCAGCAGCCAAGAGAGGACAGGAAATTCACCCCTCCACTTT. It yields the protein CASSQERTGNSPLHF. The chain is built from TRBV4-1 and TRBJ1-6, with TRBD1 matching over 7 bases. V was pared by 0 bases and J by 7 bases, with 3 bases of the junction left unmatched. There are 15 residues in the CDR3. Germline V gene lookup returns CDR1 MGHRA and CDR2 YSYEKL.

The chain combines TRBV5-8 with TRBJ1-4; 9 positions match TRBD1. The CDR3 has 14 residues. Germline values: CDR1 SGHTS, CDR2 YDEGEE. With 6 bases clipped from V and 7 bases from J, the junction kept 7 bases outside the gene matches. CDR3 coding DNA: TGTGCCAGCACCTCCGGGACAGGGAGTGAAAAACTGTTTTTT. Amino acid sequence: CASTSGTGSEKLFF.

The chain is built from TRBV18 and TRBJ1-1, with D possibly matching TRBD1 (5 bases). CDR3 length equals 15 residues. V lost 6 bases and J lost 7, with 21 bases in between. Germline CDR1 is KGHSH and CDR2 is LQKENI. CDR3 region: CASSPIDSLHIEAFF. In DNA, the CDR3 is TGTGCCAGCTCGCCCATTGACAGTCTTCATATTGAAGCTTTCTTT.

The chain employs TRBV30 and TRBJ2-1; 8 positions match TRBD2. The V gene's germline CDR1 is GTSNPN and CDR2 SVGIG (reference sequence). V dropped 3 bases and J dropped 0; count of bases not matched to a gene: 7. The CDR3 has 16 amino acids. DNA of the CDR3: TGTGCCTGGAGCACCCCCCTAGCGGGCTCCTACAATGAGCAGTTCTTC. Translated, it gives CAWSTPLAGSYNEQFF.

The chain is built from TRBV11-2 and TRBJ1-3; D unresolved. The V gene's germline CDR1 is SGHAT and CDR2 FQNNGV. The V gene lost 2 bases and the J gene lost 0 bases, with 5 bases spanning the gap. The CDR3 length is 14 residues. CDR3 sequence reads: CASSLSYSGNTIYF. The CDR3, as DNA: TGTGCCAGCAGCTTATCCTACTCTGGAAACACCATATATTTT. Filled out from reference TRBV11-2 and TRBJ1-3, the complete variable domain reads EAGVAQSPRYKIIEKRQSVAFWCNPISGHATLYWYQQILGQGPKLLIQFQNNGVVDDSQLPKDRFSAERLKGVDSTLKIQPAKLEDSAVYLCASSLSYSGNTIYFGEGSWLTVV.

V and J are TRBV3-1 (or the pseudogene TRBV3-2) and TRBJ1-4; D is ambiguous. The V gene lost 3 bases and the J gene lost 5 bases, with 4 bases spanning the gap. Germline values: CDR1 LGHDT, CDR2 YNNKEL (reference sequence). The CDR3 sequence is 12 residues long. The CDR3 spells CASSHQNEKLFF. CDR3 sequence (DNA): TGTGCCAGCAGCCACCAAAATGAAAAACTGTTTTTT.

J is TRBJ1-2 and V is TRBV7-2; no clear D gene. Germline V gene data show CDR1 as SGHTA and CDR2 as FQGNSA. CDR3 size: 13 residues. V was clipped by 5 bases and J by 4 bases, with 11 bases between them. CDR3 sequence reads: CASSVEGSYGYTF. For the CDR3, the DNA is TGTGCCAGCAGCGTCGAGGGTTCCTATGGCTACACCTTC. The variable domain in full, with the rest retrieved from reference TRBV7-2 and TRBJ1-2, is GAGVSQSPSNKVTEKGKDVELRCDPISGHTALYWYRQSLGQGLEFLIYFQGNSAPDKSGLPSDRFSAERTGGSVSTLTIQRTQQEDSAVYLCASSVEGSYGYTFGSGTRLTVV.

The chain recombines TRBV5-1 with TRBJ2-7; tentative D call: TRBD1 (5 bases). Trimming left V 7 bases short and J 2 bases short, with 16 bases between. Germline V gene sequence: CDR1 SGHRS, CDR2 YFSETQ. CDR3 length equals 14 residues. CDR3 nucleotide sequence: TGCGCCAGCCATAAACAGGATGGGACCTACGAGCAGTACTTC. Translation: CASHKQDGTYEQYF.

CDR3 coding DNA: TGTGCCAGCAGACGGGACTTCACGGGCCCTGAAGCTTTCTTT. It yields the protein CASRRDFTGPEAFF. This chain connects TRBV6-5 to TRBJ1-1, with D possibly TRBD1 on 5 matching bases. The length of the CDR3 is 14 residues. Trimming cost V 6 bases and J 6 bases, with 17 bases left between them. The germline V gene encodes CDR1 MNHEY and CDR2 SVGAGI.

The V gene is TRBV28, the J gene TRBJ2-3; 7 bases match TRBD2. The CDR3 extends over 17 amino acids. J gave up 4 bases and V 1 base, and 11 bases lay outside the gene matches. Germline CDR1 and CDR2: MDHEN and SYDVKM. The CDR3 sequence is CASSLYRGVDGADTQYF. In nucleotides, the CDR3 is TGTGCCAGCAGTTTATATCGGGGGGTGGACGGGGCAGATACGCAGTATTTT.

This rearrangement joins TRBV15 to TRBJ1-1, with D hard to call. The germline gives CDR1 LNHNV, CDR2 YYDKDF (reference sequence). V was trimmed by 6 bases and J by 0 bases, leaving 5 bases between them. The CDR3 runs 12 residues. The CDR3, as DNA: TGTGCCACCAGTACACTGAACACTGAAGCTTTCTTT. This sequence encodes CATSTLNTEAFF.

This sequence joins TRBV9 and TRBJ1-3, with TRBD1 identical over 8 bases. Germline lookup yields CDR1 SGDLS and CDR2 YYNGEE. Losses at the gene ends were 0 bases for V and 3 bases for J; bases not matched to a gene: 8. This CDR3 is built from 17 residues. The CDR3 DNA reads as TGTGCCAGCAGCGTAGCCGGACAGGGAGTAATTGGAAACACCATATATTTT. It translates to CASSVAGQGVIGNTIYF.

The rearrangement joins TRBV7-2 to TRBJ1-3; D is ambiguous. This CDR3 is built from 11 residues. The V and J ends lost 5 bases and 5 bases respectively, with 4 bases between them. The germline V gene encodes CDR1 SGHTA and CDR2 FQGNSA. The DNA of the CDR3 is TGTGCCAGCAGCCTAAGAAACACCATATATTTT. Its protein is CASSLRNTIYF.

The chain employs TRBV30 and TRBJ1-6; weak D call: TRBD1 (6 bases). V gave up 3 bases and J gave up 9 bases, with 18 bases separating them. In germline, CDR1 is GTSNPN, CDR2 SVGIG (reference sequence). The CDR3 consists of 15 residues. For the CDR3, the DNA is TGTGCCTGGAGAGAGGGCAGGGGCTCTAGTTCACCCCTCCACTTT. Protein sequence: CAWREGRGSSSPLHF.

The chain combines TRBV7-9 with TRBJ2-4; D is perhaps TRBD2 (5 bases). Germline values: CDR1 SEHNR, CDR2 FQNEAQ (reference sequence). CDR3 size: 15 residues. The germline V and J ends were trimmed by 5 bases and 3 bases, with 14 bases remaining between them. CDR3 DNA sequence: TGTGCCAGCAGCCAGCCGGGAAATCGCAAAAACATTCAGTACTTC. This codes for CASSQPGNRKNIQYF.

The rearrangement uses TRBV30 and TRBJ2-5; TRBD1 is a possible D gene (5 bases). The CDR3 extends over 12 amino acids. In germline, CDR1 is GTSNPN, CDR2 SVGIG (reference sequence). V gave up 4 bases and J gave up 5 bases, with 11 bases separating them. Here the CDR3 reads CAWKGNWETQYF. Written as DNA, the CDR3 is TGTGCCTGGAAGGGGAACTGGGAGACCCAGTACTTC.

As DNA, the CDR3 is TGTGCCAGCAGCTTAGGCCCAGCGGAGACCCAGTACTTC. Protein: CASSLGPAETQYF. The chain couples TRBV7-9 to TRBJ2-5; D not certain. Trimming pared 1 base from V and 5 bases from J, leaving 8 bases between. The CDR3 has 13 residues. The germline gives CDR1 SEHNR, CDR2 FQNEAQ (reference sequence).